Described below is a single T cell receptor (beta chain) sequence and its context. The CDR3 runs 13 residues. Germline CDR1 reads GTSNPN; CDR2 reads SVGIG (reference sequence). V was pared by 0 bases and J by 5 bases, with 10 bases between. This sample was taken from a study of shared clonotypes between healthy human individuals. A deep-level run was used for the assay. This table comes from immunoSEQ multiplex PCR, and its TCRdb copy is limited to in-frame clones, with some not included. The sample gives a few million clones, 90% to 95% of which show up once; about 0.13% is in the top ten. The sequence was obtained from a man aged 18 to 35 in good health. Sequencing was done on a sample of naive CD4+ T cells sorted from blood. Subset given: CD45RA+ positively selected. This chain joins TRBV30 and TRBJ1-2; D might be TRBD1 (6 bases). The CDR3 protein is CAWSVATGYGYTF. In nucleotides, the CDR3 is TGTGCCTGGAGTGTCGCTACAGGGTATGGCTACACCTTC.